This TCR beta chain was profiled in a study of somatic mutations in cytotoxic T cells in rheumatoid arthritis. The V and J ends lost 3 bases and 3 bases, in that order; junction bases with no gene match: 10. This CDR3 is 17 amino acids long. Germline V lookup: CDR1 MDHEN, CDR2 SYDVKM. Profiling relied on immunoSEQ multiplex PCR, and the TCRdb table lists in-frame clones only, not all of them. The table records fewer than 8,500 clones, 60% to 80% of them present only once. Material for sequencing was CD8+ T cells sorted from blood. This chain connects TRBV28 to TRBJ2-7, with 11 positions matching TRBD2. The source of this sequence is an adult with rheumatoid arthritis. CDR3 residues: CASSFQGLAVDLYEQYF. For the CDR3, the DNA is TGTGCCAGCAGTTTCCAGGGACTAGCGGTGGACCTCTACGAGCAGTACTTC.